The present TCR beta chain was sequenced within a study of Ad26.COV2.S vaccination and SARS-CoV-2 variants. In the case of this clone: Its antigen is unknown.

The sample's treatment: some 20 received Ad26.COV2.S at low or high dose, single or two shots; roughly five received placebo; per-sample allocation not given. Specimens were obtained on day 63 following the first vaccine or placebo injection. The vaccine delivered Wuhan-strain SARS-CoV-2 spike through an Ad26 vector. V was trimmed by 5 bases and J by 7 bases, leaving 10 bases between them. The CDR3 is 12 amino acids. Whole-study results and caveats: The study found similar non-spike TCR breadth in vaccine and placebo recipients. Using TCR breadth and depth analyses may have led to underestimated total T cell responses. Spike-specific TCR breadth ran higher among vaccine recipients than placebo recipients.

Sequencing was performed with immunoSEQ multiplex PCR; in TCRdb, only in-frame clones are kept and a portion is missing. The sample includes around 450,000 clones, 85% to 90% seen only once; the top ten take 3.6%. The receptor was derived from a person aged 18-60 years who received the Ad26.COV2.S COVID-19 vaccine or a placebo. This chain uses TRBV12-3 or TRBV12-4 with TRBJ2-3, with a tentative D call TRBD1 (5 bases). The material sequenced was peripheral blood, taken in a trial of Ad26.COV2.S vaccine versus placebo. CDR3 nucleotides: TGTGCCAGCAGTCTCCAGGGATATACGCAGTATTTT. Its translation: CASSLQGYTQYF.